This T cell receptor beta chain was sequenced for a study of Ad26.COV2.S vaccination and SARS-CoV-2 variants. The treatment denotes: some 20 received Ad26.COV2.S at low or high dose, single or two shots; five or six received placebo; per-sample allocation not given. Repertoires come from day 63 after the first vaccine or placebo injection. Here immunoSEQ multiplex PCR was the method, and the copy in TCRdb shows in-frame clones only, minus some. The data contain about 350,000 clones, roughly 91% of them singletons. This clone was seen a single time. Germline CDR1 and CDR2: MNHEY and SMNVEV (reference sequence). V lost 7 bases and J lost 2; bases outside the gene matches: 3. The CDR3 runs 13 residues.

This specimen was peripheral blood, taken in a trial of Ad26.COV2.S vaccine versus placebo. The sequence was collected from a person between 18 and 65 years old who received the Ad26.COV2.S COVID-19 vaccine or a placebo. The chain links TRBV27 to TRBJ1-1, with 8 bases identical to TRBD1. The CDR3 DNA reads as TGTGCCAGCAACGGACAGGGCAACACTGAAGCTTTCTTT. Residues: CASNGQGNTEAFF.